This T cell receptor (beta chain) was identified in a study of blood T cells in healthy people across ages. Study-level findings and limits: Because sorting was not performed, PBMCs prevented conclusive naive versus antigen-experienced comparison. Across samples, TCR beta diversity tracked strongly with naive T cell percentage.

Comment on this clonotype: Its target is unknown.

A second PCR of 7 to 11 cycles used a sample-barcoded 5' primer and a J-beta primer mix. TCRdb used MiXCR to reprocess the 5' RACE reads, holding one entry per CDR3 protein. The sample has hundreds of thousands of distinct CDR3 sequences, 49% seen once. The CDR3 loop spans 14 amino acids. Germline CDR1 SGHDT, CDR2 YYEEEE. V was clipped by 7 bases and J by 4 bases, with 15 bases between them. This TCR derives from a woman aged 55-70 years in good health. The sample consisted of blood. The chain links TRBV5-6 to TRBJ2-1; a weak D match, TRBD2 (6 bases). Here the CDR3 reads CASGETSQYNEQFF. In nucleotides, the CDR3 is TGTGCCAGCGGCGAGACTAGTCAGTACAATGAGCAGTTCTTC.